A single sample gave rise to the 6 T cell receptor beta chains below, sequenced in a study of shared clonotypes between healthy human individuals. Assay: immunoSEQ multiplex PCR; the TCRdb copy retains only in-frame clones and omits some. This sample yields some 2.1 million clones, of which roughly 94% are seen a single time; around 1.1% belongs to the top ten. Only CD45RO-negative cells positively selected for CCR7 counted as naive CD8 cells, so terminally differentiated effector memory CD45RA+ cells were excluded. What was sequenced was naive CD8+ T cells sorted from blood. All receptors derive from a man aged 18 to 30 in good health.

The DNA for the CDR3 is TGTGCCAGCAGCCCCCGTCTAGATAACACTGAAGCTTTCTTT. Amino acid sequence: CASSPRLDNTEAFF. The V gene is TRBV5-4, the J gene TRBJ1-1; D ambiguous. The CDR3 has 14 amino acids. The germline CDR1 and CDR2 sequences are SGHNT and YYREEE (reference sequence). The V end lost 4 bases, the J end lost 2 bases, and 12 bases lay between the germline ends.

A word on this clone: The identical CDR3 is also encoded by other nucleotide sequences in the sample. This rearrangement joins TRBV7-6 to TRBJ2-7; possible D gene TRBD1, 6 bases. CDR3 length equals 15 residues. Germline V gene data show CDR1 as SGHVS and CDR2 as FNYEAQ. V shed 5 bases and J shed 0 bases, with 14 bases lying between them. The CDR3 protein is CASSPNRASSYEQYF. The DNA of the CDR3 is TGTGCCAGCAGCCCCAACAGGGCGAGCTCCTACGAGCAGTACTTC.

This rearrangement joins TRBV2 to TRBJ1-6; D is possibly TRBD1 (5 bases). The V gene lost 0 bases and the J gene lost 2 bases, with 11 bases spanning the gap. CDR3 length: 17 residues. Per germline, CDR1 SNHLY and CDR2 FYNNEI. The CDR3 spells CASSEALGVTYNSPLHF. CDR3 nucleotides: TGTGCCAGCAGTGAAGCGCTGGGGGTAACCTATAATTCACCCCTCCACTTT.

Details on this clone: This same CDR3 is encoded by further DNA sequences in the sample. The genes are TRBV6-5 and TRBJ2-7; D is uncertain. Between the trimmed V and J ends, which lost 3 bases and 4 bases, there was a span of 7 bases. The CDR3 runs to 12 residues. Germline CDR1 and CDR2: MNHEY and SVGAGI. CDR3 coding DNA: TGTGCCAGCAGTTATGAAGGGTACGAGCAGTACTTC. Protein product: CASSYEGYEQYF.

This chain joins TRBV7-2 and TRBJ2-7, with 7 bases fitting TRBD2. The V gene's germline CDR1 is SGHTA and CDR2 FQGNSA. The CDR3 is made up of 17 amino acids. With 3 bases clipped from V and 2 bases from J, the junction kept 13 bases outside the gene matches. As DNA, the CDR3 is TGTGCCAGCAGCTTTTCGATCTCGCTAGCGGTAACCTACGAGCAGTACTTC. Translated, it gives CASSFSISLAVTYEQYF.

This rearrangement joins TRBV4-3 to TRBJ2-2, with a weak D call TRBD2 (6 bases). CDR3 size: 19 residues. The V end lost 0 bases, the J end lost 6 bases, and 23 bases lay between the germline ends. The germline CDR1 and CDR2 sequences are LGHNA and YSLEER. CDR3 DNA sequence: TGCGCCAGCAGCCAAGACGGCCATTCCCCTACTAGCTCTCCCGGGGAGCTGTTTTTT. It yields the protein CASSQDGHSPTSSPGELFF.